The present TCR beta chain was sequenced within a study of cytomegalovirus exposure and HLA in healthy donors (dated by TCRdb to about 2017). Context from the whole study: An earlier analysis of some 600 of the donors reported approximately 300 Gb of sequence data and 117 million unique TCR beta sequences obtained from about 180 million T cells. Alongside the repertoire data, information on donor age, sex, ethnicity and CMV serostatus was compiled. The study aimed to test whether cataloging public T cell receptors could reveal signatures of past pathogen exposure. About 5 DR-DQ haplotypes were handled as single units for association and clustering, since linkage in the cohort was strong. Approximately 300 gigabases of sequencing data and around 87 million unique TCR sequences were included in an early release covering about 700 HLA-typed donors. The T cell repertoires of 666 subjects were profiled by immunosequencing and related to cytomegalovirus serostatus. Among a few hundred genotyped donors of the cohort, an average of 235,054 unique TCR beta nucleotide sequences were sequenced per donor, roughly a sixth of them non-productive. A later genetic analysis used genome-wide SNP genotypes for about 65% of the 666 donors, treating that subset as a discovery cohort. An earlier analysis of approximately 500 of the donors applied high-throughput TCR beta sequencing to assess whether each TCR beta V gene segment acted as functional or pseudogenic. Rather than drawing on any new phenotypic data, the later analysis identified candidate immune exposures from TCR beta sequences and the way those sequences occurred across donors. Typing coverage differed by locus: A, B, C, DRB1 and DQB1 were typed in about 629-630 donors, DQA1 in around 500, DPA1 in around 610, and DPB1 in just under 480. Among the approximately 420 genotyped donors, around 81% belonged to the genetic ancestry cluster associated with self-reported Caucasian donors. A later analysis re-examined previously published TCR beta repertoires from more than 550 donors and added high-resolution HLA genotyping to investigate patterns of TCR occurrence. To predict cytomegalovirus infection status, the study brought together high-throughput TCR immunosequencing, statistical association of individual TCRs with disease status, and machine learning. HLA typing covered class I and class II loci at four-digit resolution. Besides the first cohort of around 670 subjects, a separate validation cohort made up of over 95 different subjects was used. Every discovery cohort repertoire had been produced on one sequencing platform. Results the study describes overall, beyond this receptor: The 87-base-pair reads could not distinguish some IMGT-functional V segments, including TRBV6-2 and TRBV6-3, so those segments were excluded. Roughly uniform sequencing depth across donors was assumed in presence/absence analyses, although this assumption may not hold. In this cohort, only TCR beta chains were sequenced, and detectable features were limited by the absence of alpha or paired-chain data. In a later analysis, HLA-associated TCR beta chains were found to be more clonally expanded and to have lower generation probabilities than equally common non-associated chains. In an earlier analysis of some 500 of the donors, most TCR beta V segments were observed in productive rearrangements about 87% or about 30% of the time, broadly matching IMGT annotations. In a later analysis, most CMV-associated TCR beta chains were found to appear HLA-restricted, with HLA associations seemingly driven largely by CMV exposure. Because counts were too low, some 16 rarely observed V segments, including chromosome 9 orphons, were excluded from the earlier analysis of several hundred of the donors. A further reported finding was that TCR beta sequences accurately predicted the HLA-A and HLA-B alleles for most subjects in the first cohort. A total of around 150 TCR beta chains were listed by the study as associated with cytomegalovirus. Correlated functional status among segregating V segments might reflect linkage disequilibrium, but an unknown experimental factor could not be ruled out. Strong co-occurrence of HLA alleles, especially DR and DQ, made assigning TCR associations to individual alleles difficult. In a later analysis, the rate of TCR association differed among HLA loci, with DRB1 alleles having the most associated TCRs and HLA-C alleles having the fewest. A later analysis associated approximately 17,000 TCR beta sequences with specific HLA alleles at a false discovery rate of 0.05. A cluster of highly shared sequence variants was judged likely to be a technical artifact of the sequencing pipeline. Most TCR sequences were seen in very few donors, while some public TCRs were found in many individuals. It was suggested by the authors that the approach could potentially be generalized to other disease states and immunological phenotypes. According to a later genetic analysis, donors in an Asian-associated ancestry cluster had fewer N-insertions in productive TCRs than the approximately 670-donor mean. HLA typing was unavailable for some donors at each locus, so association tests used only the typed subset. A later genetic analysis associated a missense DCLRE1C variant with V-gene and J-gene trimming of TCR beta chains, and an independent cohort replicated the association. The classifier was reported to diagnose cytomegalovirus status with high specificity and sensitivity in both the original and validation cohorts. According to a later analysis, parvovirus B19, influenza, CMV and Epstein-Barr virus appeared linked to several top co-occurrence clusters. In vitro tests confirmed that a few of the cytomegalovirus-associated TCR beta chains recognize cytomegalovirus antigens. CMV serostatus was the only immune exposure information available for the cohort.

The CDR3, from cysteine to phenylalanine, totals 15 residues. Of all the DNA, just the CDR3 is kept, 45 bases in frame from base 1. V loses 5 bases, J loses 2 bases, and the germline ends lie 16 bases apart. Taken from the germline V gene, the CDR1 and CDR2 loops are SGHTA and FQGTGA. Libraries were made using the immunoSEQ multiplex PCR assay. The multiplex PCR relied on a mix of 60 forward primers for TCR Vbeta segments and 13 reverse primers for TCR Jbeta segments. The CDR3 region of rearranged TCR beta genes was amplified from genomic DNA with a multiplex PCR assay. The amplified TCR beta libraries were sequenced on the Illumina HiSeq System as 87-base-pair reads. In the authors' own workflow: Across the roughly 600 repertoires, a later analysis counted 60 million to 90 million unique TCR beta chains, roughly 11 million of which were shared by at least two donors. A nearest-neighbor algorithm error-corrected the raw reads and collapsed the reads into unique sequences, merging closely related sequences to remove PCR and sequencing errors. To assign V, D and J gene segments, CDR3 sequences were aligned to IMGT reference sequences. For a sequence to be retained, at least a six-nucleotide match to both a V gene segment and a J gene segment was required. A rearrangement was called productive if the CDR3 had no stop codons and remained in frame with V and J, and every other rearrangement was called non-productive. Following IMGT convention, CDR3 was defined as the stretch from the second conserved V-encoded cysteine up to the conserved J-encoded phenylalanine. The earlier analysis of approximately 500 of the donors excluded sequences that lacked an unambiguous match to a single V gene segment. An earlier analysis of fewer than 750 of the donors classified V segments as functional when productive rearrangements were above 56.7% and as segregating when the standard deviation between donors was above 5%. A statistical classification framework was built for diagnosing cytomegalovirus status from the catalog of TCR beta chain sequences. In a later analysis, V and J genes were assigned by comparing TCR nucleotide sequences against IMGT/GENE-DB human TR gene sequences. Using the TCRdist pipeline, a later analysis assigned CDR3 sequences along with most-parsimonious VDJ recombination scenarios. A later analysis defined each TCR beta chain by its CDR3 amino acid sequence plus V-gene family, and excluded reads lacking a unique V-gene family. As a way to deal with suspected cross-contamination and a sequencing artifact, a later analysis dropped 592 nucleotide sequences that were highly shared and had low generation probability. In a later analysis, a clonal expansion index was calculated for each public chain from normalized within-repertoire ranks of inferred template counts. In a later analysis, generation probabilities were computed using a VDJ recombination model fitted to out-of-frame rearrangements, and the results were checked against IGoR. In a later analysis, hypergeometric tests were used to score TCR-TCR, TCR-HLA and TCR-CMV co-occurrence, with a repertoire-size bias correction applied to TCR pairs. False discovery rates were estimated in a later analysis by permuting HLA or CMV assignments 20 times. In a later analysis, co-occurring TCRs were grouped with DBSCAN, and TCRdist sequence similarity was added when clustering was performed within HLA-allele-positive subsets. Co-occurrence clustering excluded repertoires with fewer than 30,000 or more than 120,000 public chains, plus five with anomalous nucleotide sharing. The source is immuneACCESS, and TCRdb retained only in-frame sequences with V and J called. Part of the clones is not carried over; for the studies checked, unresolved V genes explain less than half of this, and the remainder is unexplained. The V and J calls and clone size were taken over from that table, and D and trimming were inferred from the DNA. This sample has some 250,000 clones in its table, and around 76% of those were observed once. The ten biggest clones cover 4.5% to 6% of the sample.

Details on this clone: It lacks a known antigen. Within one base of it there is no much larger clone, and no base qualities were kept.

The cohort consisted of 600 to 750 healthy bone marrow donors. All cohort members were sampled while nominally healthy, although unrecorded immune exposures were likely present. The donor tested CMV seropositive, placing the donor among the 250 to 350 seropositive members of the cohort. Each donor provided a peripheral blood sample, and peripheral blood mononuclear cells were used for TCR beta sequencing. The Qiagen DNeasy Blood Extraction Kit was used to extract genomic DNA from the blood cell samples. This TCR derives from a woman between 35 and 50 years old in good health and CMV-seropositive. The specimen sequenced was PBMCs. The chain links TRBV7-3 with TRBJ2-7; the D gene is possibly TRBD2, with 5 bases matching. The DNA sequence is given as TGTGCCAGCAGCCCGGTAAGGACGAGGGCCTACGAGCAGTACTTC. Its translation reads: CASSPVRTRAYEQYF.